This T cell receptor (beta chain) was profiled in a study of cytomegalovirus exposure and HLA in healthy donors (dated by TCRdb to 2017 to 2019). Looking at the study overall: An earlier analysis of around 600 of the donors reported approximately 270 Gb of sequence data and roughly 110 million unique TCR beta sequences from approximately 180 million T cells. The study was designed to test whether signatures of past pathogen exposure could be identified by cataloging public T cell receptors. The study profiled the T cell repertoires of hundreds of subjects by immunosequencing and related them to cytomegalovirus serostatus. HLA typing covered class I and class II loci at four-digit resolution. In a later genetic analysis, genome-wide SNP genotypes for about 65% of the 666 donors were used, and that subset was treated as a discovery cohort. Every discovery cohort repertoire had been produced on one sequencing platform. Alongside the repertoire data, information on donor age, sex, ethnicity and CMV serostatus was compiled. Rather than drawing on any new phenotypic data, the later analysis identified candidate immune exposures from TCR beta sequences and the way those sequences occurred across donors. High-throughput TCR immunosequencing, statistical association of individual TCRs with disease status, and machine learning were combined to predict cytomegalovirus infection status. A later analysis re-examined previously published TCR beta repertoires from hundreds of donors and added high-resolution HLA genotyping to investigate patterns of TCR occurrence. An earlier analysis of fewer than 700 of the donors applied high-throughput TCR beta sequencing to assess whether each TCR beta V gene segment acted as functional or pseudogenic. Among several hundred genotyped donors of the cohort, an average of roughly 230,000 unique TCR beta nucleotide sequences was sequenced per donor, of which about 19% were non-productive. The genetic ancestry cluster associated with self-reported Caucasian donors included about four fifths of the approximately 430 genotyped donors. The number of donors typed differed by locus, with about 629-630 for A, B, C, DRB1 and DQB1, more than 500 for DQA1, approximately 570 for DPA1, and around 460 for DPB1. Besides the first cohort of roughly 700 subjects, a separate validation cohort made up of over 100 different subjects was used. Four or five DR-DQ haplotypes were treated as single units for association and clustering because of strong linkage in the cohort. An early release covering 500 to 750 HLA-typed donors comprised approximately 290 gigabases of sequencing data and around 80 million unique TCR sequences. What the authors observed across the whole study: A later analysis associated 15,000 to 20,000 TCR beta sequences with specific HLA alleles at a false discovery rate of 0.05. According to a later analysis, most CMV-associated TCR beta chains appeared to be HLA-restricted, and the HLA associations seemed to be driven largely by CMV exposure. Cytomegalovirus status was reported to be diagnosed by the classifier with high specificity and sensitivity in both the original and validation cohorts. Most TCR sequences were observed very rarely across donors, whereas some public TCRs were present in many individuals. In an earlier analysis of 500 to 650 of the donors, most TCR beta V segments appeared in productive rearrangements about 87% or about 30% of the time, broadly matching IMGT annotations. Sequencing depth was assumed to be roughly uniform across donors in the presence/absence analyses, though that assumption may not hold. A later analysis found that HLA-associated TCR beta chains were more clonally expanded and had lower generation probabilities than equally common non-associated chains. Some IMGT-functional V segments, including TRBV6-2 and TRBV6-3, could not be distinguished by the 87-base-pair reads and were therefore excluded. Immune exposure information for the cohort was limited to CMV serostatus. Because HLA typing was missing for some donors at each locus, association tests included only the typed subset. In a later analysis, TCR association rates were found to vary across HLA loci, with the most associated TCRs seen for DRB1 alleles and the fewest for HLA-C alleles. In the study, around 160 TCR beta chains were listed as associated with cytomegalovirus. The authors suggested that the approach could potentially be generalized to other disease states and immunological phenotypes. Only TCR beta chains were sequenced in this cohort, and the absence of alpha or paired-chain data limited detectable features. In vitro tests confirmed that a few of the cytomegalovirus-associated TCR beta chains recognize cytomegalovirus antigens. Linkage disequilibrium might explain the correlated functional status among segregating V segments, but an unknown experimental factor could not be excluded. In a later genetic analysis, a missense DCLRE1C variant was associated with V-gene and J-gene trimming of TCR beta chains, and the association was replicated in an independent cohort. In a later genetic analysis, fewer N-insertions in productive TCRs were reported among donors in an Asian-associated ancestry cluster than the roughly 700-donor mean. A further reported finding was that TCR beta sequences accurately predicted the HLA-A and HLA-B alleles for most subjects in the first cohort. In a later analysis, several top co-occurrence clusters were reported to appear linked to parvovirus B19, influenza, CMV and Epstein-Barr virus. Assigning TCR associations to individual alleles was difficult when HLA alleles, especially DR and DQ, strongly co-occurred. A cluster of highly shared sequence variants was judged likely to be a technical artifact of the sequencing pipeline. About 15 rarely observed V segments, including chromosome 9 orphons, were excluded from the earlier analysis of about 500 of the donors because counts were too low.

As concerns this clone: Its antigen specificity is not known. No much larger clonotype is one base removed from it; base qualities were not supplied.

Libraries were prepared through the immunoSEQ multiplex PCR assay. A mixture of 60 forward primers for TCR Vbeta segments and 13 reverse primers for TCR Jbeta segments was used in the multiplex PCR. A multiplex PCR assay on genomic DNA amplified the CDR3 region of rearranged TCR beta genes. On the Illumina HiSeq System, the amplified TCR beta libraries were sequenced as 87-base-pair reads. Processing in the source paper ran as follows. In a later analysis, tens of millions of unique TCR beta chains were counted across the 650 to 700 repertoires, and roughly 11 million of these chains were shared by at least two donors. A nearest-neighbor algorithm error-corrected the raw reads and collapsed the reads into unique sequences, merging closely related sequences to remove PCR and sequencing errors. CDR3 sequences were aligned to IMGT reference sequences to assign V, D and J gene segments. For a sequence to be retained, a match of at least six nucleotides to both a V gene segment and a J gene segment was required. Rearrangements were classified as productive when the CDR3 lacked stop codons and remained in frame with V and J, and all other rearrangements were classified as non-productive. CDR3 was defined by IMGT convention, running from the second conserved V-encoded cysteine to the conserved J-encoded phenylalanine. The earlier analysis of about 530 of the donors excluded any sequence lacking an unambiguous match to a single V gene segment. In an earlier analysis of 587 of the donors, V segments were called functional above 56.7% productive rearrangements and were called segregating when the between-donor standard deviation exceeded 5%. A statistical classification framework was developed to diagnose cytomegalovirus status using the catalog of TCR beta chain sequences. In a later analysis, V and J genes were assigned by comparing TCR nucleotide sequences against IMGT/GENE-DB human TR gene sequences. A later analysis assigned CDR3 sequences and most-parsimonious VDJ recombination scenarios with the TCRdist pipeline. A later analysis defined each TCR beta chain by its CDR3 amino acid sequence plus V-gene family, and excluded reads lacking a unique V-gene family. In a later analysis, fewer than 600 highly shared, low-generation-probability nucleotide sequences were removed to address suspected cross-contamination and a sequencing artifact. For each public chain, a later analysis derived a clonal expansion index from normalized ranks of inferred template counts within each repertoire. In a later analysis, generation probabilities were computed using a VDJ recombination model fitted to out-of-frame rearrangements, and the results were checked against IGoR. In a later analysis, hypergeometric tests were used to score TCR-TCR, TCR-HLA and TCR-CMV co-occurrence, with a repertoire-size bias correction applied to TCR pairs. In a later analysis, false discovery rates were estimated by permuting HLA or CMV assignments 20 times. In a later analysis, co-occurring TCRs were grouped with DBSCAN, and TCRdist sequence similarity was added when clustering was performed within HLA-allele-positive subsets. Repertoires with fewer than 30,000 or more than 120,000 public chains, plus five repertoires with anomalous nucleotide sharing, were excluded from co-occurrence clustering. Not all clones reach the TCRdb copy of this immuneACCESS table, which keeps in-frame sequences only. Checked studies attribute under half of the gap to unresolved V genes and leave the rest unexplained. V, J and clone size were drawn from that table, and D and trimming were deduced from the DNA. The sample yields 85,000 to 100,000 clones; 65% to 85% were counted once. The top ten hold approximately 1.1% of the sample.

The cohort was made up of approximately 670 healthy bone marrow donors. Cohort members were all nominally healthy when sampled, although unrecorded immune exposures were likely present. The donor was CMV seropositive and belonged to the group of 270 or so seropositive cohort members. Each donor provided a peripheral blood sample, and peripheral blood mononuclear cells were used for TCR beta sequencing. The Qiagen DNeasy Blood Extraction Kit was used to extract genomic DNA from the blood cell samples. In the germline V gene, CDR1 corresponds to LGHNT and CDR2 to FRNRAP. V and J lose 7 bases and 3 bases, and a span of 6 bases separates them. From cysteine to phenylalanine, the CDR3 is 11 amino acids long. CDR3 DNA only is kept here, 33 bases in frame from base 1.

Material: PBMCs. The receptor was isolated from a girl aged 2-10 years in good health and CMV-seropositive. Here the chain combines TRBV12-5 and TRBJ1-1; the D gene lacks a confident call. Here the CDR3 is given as CASAGHTEAFF. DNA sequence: TGTGCTAGTGCGGGTCACACTGAAGCTTTCTTT.